This entry concerns a single TCR beta chain. Germline V gene sequence: CDR1 LNHNV, CDR2 YYDKDF (reference sequence). With 0 bases removed from V and 0 bases from J, the gap between germline ends came to 4 bases. CDR3 size: 14 residues. The assay was immunoSEQ multiplex PCR, and TCRdb's table has in-frame clones only and misses some. Of some 160,000 clones in the sample, around 88% are singletons; the top ten hold 15% to 20%. This sample was included in a study of blood T cell repertoires in COVID-19. Sequenced: peripheral blood. The rearrangement links TRBV15 to TRBJ2-3; D unresolved. The source of this sequence is a woman aged 70-85 years who had recovered from COVID-19. The CDR3 sequence: CATSRDQSTDTQYF. CDR3 DNA sequence: TGTGCCACCAGCAGAGATCAGAGCACAGATACGCAGTATTTT.